Listed below are T cell receptor beta chains from one sample, sequenced in a study of blood T cell repertoires in COVID-19. TCRdb's table, derived via immunoSEQ multiplex PCR, lists solely in-frame clones and lacks some. The profile shows approximately 290,000 clones, about nine tenths of them singletons. The sample consisted of peripheral blood. These receptors were taken from a man aged 18 to 30 with active or convalescent COVID-19. Each CDR3 is given with its conserved first and last residue. The D gene is left open where the match is weak. A clone size is listed for some rows: how often the clone was seen (once, few, many), or a class if it is expanded.

d_gene,j_gene,v_gene,len,abundance,CDR3aa,CDR3nt
TRBD2,TRBJ2-7,TRBV5-8,14,once,CASSSLGGFNEQYF,TGTGCCAGCAGCTCCCTGGGGGGGTTCAACGAGCAGTACTTC
TRBD1,TRBJ1-2,TRBV5-6,16,-,CASSRPGQGFNYGYTF,TGTGCCAGCAGCAGGCCGGGACAGGGCTTTAACTATGGCTACACCTTC
-,TRBJ1-1,TRBV7-9,13,-,CASSLEGRTEAFF,TGTGCCAGCAGCTTGGAGGGCCGGACTGAAGCTTTCTTT
TRBD1,TRBJ1-1,TRBV5-1,17,few,CASSLAGTGQMNTEAFF,TGCGCCAGCAGCTTGGCGGGGACAGGGCAAATGAACACTGAAGCTTTCTTT
-,TRBJ1-5,TRBV19,13,-,CASNQGLYRPQHF,TGTGCCAGTAACCAGGGGTTATATCGGCCCCAGCATTTT
-,TRBJ2-5,TRBV6-1,16,-,CASSETAGTPTKTQYF,TGTGCCAGCAGTGAAACCGCCGGGACACCCACGAAGACCCAGTACTTC
TRBD2,TRBJ2-1,TRBV11-2,15,-,CASSLVRGFYNEQFF,TGTGCCAGCAGCTTAGTGCGGGGGTTCTACAATGAGCAGTTCTTC
-,TRBJ1-6,TRBV11-2,13,-,CASSFSTDSPLHF,TGTGCCAGCAGCTTTTCCACGGATTCACCCCTCCACTTT
-,TRBJ1-2,TRBV27,15,-,CASSPRTVDRDGYTF,TGTGCCAGCAGCCCCCGGACAGTGGATCGTGATGGCTACACCTTC
TRBD1,TRBJ1-1,TRBV18,13,-,CACRDSLDTEAFF,TGTGCCTGCAGGGACAGCCTAGACACTGAAGCTTTCTTT
TRBD2,TRBJ2-7,TRBV5-1,13,once,CASSLAGGIEQYF,TGCGCCAGCAGCTTAGCGGGAGGGATCGAGCAGTACTTC
-,TRBJ1-2,TRBV12-3/TRBV12-4,13,-,CASSWQGSAGYTF,TGTGCCAGCAGTTGGCAGGGGTCTGCCGGCTACACCTTC
TRBD1,TRBJ1-2,TRBV7-9,14,-,CASSVPGQGDGYTF,TGTGCCAGCAGTGTCCCTGGACAGGGTGATGGCTACACCTTC
-,TRBJ1-2,TRBV5-4,14,-,CASRRPGTNYGYTF,TGTGCCAGCAGGCGCCCAGGGACTAACTATGGCTACACCTTC
-,TRBJ2-3,TRBV11-2,14,-,CASRFGTRTDTQYF,TGTGCCAGCAGATTCGGGACACGCACAGATACGCAGTATTTT
-,TRBJ2-1,TRBV6-1,15,-,CASSEVRGVRNEQFF,TGTGCCAGCAGTGAAGTCAGGGGAGTTCGCAATGAGCAGTTCTTC
-,TRBJ2-7,TRBV28,19,-,CASRGLDATTGVSSYEQYF,TGTGCCAGCAGGGGCCTCGACGCCACCACCGGGGTGAGCTCCTACGAGCAGTACTTC
TRBD1,TRBJ2-3,TRBV9,15,-,CASSVDDRVFDTQYF,TGTGCCAGCAGCGTAGACGACAGGGTTTTTGATACGCAGTATTTT
-,TRBJ2-1,TRBV27,13,-,CASGYERANEQFF,TGTGCCAGCGGGTATGAGCGGGCCAATGAGCAGTTCTTC
-,TRBJ1-2,TRBV7-2,16,-,CASSLGLGALGYGYTF,TGTGCCAGCAGCTTAGGGTTAGGGGCCCTGGGTTATGGCTACACCTTC
-,TRBJ2-1,TRBV7-9,12,-,CASSLDRTLQFF,TGTGCCAGCAGCTTAGATAGGACTCTCCAGTTCTTC
TRBD1,TRBJ1-2,TRBV4-3,17,once,CASSQDSQGALNYGYTF,TGCGCCAGCAGCCAAGATTCTCAGGGGGCTCTTAACTATGGCTACACCTTC
TRBD1,TRBJ1-6,TRBV18,16,-,CASSQTGTGTDSPLHF,TGTGCCAGCTCGCAAACCGGGACAGGGACGGATTCACCCCTCCACTTT